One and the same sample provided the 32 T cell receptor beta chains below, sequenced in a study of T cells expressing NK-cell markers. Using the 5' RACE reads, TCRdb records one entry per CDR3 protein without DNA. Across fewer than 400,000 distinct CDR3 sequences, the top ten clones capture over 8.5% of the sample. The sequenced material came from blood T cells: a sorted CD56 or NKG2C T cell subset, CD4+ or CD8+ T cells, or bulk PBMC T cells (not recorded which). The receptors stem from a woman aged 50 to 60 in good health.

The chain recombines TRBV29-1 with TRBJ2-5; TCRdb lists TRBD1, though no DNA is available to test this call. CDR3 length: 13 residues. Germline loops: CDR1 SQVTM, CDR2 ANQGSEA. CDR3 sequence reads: CSVPGTLQETQYF.

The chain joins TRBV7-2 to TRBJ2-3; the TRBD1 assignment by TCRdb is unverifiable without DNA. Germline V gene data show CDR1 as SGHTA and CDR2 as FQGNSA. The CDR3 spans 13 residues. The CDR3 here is CASSLTTEGTQYF.

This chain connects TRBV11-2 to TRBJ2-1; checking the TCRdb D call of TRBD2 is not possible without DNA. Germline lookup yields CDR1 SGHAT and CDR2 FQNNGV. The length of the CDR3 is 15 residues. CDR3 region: CASSLSGRGRDEQFF.

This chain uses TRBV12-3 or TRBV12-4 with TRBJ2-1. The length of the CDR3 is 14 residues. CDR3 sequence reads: CASSPDDPFNEQFF.

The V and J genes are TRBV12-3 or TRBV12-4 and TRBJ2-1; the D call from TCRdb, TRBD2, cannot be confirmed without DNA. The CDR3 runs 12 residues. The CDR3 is CASSPRTPEQFF.

The CDR3 spells CASSLGGSGDESHFVEQFF. This chain uses TRBV7-6 with TRBJ2-1; absent DNA, TCRdb's TRBD1 call cannot be checked. Per germline, CDR1 SGHVS and CDR2 FNYEAQ. This CDR3 is 19 amino acids long.

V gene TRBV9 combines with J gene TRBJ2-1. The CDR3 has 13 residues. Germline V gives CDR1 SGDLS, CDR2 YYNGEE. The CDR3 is CASRDDSADEQFF.

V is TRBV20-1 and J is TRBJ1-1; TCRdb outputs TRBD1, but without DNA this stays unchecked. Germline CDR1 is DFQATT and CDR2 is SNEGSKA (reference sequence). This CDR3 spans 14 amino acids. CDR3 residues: CSARSGQGDTEAFF.

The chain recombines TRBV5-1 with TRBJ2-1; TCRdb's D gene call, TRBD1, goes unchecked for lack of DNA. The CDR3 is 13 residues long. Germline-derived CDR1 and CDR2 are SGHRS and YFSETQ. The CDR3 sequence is CASKRDIPSIQFF.

The CDR3: CAWSVGRGGDTQYF. The chain employs TRBV30 and TRBJ2-3. The CDR3 covers 14 residues. The V gene's germline CDR1 is GTSNPN and CDR2 SVGIG (reference sequence).

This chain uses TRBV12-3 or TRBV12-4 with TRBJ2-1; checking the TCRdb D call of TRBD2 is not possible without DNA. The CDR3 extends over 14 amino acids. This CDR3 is CASSFGLGIGEQFF.

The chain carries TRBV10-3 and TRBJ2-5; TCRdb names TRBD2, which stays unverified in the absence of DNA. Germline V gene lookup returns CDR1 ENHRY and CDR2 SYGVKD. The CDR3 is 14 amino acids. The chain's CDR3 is CATLAGGIQETQYF.

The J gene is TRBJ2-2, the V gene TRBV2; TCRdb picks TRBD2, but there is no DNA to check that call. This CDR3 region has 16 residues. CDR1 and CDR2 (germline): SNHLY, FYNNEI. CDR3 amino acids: CASRELAGGDTGELFF.

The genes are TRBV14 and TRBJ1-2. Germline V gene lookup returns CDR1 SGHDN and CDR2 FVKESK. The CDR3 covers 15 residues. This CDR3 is CASSQVVESAGGYTF.

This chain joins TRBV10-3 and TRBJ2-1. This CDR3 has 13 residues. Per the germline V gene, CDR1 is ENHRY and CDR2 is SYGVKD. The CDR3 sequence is CAISELESDEQFF.

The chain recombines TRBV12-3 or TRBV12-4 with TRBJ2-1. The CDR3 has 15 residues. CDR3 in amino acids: CASSLDRLFYNEQFF.

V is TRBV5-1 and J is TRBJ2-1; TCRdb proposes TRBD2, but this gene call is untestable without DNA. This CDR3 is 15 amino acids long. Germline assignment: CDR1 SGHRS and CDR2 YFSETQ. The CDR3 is CASSTGTSGGNEQFF.

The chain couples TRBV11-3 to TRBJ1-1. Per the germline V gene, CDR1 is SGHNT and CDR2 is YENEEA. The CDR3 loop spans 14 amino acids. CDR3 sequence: CASSPSGMNTEAFF.

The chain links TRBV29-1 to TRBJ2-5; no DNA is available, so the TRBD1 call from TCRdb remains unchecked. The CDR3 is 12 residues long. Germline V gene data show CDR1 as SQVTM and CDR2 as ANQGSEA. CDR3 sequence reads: CSVFTGWMTQYF.

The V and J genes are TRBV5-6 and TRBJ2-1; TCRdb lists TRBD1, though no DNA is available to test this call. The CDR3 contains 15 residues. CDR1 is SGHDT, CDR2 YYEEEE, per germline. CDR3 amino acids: CASSLVDRGQIGQFF.

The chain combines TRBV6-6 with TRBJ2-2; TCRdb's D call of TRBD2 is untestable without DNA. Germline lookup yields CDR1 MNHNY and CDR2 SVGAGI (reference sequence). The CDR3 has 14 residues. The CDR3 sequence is CASSQDYFTGELFF.

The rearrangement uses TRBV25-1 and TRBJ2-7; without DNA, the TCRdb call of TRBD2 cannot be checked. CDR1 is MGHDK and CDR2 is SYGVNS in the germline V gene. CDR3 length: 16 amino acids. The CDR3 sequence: CASSALTSGSIHEQYF.

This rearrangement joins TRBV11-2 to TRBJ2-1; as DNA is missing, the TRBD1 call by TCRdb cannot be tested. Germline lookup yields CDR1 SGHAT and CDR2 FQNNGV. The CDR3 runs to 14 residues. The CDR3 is CASSMSRGASEQFF.

CDR3 loop: CASSPMDRPWTEAFF. The chain uses TRBV12-3 or TRBV12-4 and TRBJ1-1; TCRdb returns TRBD1, unconfirmable since there is no DNA. CDR3 length: 15 residues.

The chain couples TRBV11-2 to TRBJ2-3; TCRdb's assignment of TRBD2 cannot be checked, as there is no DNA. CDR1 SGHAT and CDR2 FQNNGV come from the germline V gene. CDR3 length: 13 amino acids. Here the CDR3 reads CASSRGYTDTQYF.

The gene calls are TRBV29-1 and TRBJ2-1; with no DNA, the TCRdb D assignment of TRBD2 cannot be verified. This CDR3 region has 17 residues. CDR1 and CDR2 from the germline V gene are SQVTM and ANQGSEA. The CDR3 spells CSAVGLAGLTVYNEQFF.

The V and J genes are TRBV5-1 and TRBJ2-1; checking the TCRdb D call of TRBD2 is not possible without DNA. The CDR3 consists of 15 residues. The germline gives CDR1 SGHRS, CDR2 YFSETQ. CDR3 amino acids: CASSLEGTSRNEQFF.

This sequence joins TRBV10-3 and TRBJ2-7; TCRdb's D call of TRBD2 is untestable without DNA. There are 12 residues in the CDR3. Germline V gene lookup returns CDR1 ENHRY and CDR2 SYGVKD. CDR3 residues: CAIGGRQYEQYF.

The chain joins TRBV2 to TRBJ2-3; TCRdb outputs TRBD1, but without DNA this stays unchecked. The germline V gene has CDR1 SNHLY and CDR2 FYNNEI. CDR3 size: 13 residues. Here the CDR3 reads CASSEMNGGAQYF. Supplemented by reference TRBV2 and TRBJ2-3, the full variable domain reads EPEVTQTPSHQVTQMGQEVILRCVPISNHLYFYWYRQILGQKVEFLVSFYNNEISEKSEIFDDQFSVERPDGSNFTLKIRSTKLEDSAMYFCASSEMNGGAQYFGPGTRLTVL.

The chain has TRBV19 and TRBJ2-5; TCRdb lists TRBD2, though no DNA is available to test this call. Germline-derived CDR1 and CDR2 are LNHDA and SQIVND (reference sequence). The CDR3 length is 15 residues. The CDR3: CASSMGTSGSETQYF.

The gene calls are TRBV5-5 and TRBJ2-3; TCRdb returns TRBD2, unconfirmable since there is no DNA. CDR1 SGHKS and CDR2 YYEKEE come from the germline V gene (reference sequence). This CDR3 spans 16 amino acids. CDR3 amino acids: CASSRTGTSERHTQYF.

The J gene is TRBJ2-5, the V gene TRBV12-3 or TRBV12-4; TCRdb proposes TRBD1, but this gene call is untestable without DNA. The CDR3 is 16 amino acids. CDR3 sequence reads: CASSHSWTGGGETQYF.